One T cell receptor (beta chain) is described in this entry. The antigen remains unidentified. These data are taken from a study of post-analysis software for immune sequencing data. Turning to the study itself: The cohort encompassed relapsing-remitting, secondary progressive and progressive-relapsing multiple sclerosis disease courses.

Unique molecular identifiers were built into the TCR beta cDNA libraries. Starting from around 0.96 to 9.9 million T cells, the study yielded about half a million cDNA molecules. A single record per CDR3 protein comes from TCRdb applying MiXCR to the PCR reads. The sample consists of about 540,000 distinct CDR3 sequences, around a third of them appearing once. J gave up 8 bases and V 0 bases, and 3 bases lay outside the gene matches. Germline V gene data show CDR1 as DFQATT and CDR2 as SNEGSKA (reference sequence). This CDR3 region has 13 residues. Study-wide results and caveats: TRBV5-6, TRBV5-1 and TRBV20-1 were among a few TRBV segments more frequent in patients than controls. There was significantly lower normalized Chao1 diversity in multiple sclerosis patients than in controls. Strong co-clustering by F measure was seen for same-batch samples.

The genes are TRBV20-1 and TRBJ1-2; 10 nucleotides line up with TRBD1. The clonotype originates from a girl under 18 with multiple sclerosis. Sequencing used blood. CDR3: CSARDDRGRGYTF. The CDR3, as DNA: TGCAGTGCTAGAGATGACAGGGGGCGAGGCTACACCTTC.